Below, 23 T cell receptor beta chains from the same sample are listed, as sequenced in a study of T cells in localized non-small cell lung cancer. Sequenced by immunoSEQ multiplex PCR; TCRdb stores in-frame clones only, minus some. The sample includes roughly 20,000 clones, approximately 90% of them seen just once. This specimen was peripheral blood, taken before any cancer treatment. Receptor source: a male donor at least 60 years old with stage I squamous cell lung carcinoma.

This sequence joins TRBV5-1 and TRBJ2-5, with D perhaps TRBD1 or TRBD2 (5 bases each). The CDR3 is 13 amino acids. Germline assignment: CDR1 SGHRS and CDR2 YFSETQ. The CDR3 loop reads CSFPGPQGETQYF. CDR3 bases: TGCTCTTTCCCGGGACCGCAGGGTGAGACCCAGTACTTC.

This CDR3 reads CASRSSTGGDEKLFF. For the CDR3, the DNA is TGTGCCAGCAGGTCCTCAACGGGGGGTGATGAAAAACTGTTTTTT. This sequence joins TRBV2 and TRBJ1-4; the D gene is possibly TRBD1 (5 bases). Germline values: CDR1 SNHLY, CDR2 FYNNEI. The CDR3 spans 15 residues. V was pared by 6 bases and J by 6 bases, with 17 bases between.

This rearrangement joins TRBV6-1 to TRBJ1-2; D remains unclear. CDR3 length equals 11 residues. Germline V lookup: CDR1 MNHNS, CDR2 SASEGT. Trimming left V 6 bases short and J 2 bases short, with 4 bases between. The CDR3 DNA sequence: TGTGCCAGCAGACGGAACTATGGCTACACCTTC. It yields the protein CASRRNYGYTF.

The chain joins TRBV29-1 to TRBJ1-1; D is possibly TRBD1 (6 bases). This CDR3 is 12 amino acids long. Germline CDR1 reads SQVTM; CDR2 reads ANQGSEA. The V end was cut by 8 bases, the J end by 4 bases, with 14 bases between. The CDR3 DNA sequence: TGCAGCTTAAAGGGGGGGGGCACTGAAGCTTTCTTT. Its translation is CSLKGGGTEAFF.

CDR3 sequence reads: CAWRTGVGISGAAKNIQYF. DNA of the CDR3: TGTGCCTGGCGGACAGGGGTTGGTATCTCGGGTGCGGCCAAAAACATTCAGTACTTC. V and J are TRBV30 and TRBJ2-4, with 9 positions matching TRBD1. CDR1 is GTSNPN and CDR2 is SVGIG in the germline V gene (reference sequence). V was clipped by 5 bases and J by 1 base; unmatched bases: 18. This CDR3 region has 19 residues. The full variable domain, rest sourced from reference TRBV30 and TRBJ2-4, is SQTIHQWPATLVQPVGSPLSLECTVEGTSNPNLYWYRQAAGRGLQLLFYSVGIGQISSEVPQNLSASRPQDRQFILSSKKLLLSDSGFYLCAWRTGVGISGAAKNIQYFGAGTRLSVL.

The chain links TRBV27 to TRBJ1-1, with a tentative D call TRBD1 (6 bases). The V end was cut by 6 bases, the J end by 2 bases, with 13 bases between. Germline V gene sequence: CDR1 MNHEY, CDR2 SMNVEV (reference sequence). This CDR3 spans 14 amino acids. Here the CDR3 reads CASRKQGRNTEAFF. CDR3 DNA sequence: TGTGCCAGCAGGAAACAGGGACGAAACACTGAAGCTTTCTTT.

The rearrangement links TRBV6-5 to TRBJ2-7; possible D gene TRBD1, 5 bases. Trimming left V 7 bases short and J 3 bases short, with 13 bases between. The CDR3 has 13 residues. The germline CDR1 and CDR2 sequences are MNHEY and SVGAGI. The CDR3 nucleotides read TGTGCCAGCACCCAGGGATCTAACTACGAGCAGTACTTC. This encodes CASTQGSNYEQYF.

V is TRBV4-1 and J is TRBJ1-5; D unresolved. Germline assignment: CDR1 MGHRA and CDR2 YSYEKL. Trimming removed 4 bases from V and 11 bases from J, with 18 bases in between. The CDR3 is 14 amino acids. CDR3 DNA: TGCGCCAGCAGCCCCCGGTCGGGATCTAAGTCCCAGCATTTT. Translating it yields CASSPRSGSKSQHF.

The chain couples TRBV6-1 to TRBJ2-7, with D perhaps being TRBD1 or TRBD2 (5 bases each). V lost 1 base and J lost 4, with 14 bases in between. CDR1 is MNHNS and CDR2 is SASEGT in the germline V gene. The CDR3 sequence is 15 residues long. The chain's CDR3 is CASSEGGTLIYEQYF. The CDR3 DNA follows: TGTGCCAGCAGTGAAGGAGGGACCCTGATATACGAGCAGTACTTC.

V and J are TRBV4-1 and TRBJ1-1; a possible D gene is TRBD1 (5 bases). The germline gives CDR1 MGHRA, CDR2 YSYEKL. The V end lost 3 bases, the J end lost 1 base, and 9 bases lay between the germline ends. The CDR3 runs to 14 residues. Here the CDR3 DNA reads TGCGCCAGCAGCCAGGACAACTGGAACACTGAAGCTTTCTTT. Residues: CASSQDNWNTEAFF.

The chain links TRBV7-9 to TRBJ1-1; D unclear. CDR1 and CDR2 from the germline V gene are SEHNR and FQNEAQ (reference sequence). The CDR3 contains 13 residues. V dropped 5 bases and J dropped 1 base, with 8 bases sitting between them. The CDR3 here is CASSLRQNTEAFF. CDR3 in DNA: TGTGCCAGCAGCCTCCGACAGAACACTGAAGCTTTCTTT.

This clone was detected only a few times. The chain recombines TRBV5-1 with TRBJ2-5; no reliable D call. The V end lost 7 bases, the J end lost 0 bases, and 7 bases lay between the germline ends. CDR3 length: 12 residues. CDR1 is SGHRS, CDR2 YFSETQ, per germline. CDR3 amino acids: CASGRDQETQYF. The CDR3 nucleotides read TGCGCCAGCGGCCGGGACCAAGAGACCCAGTACTTC.

J is TRBJ2-5 and V is TRBV7-2; no definite D call. This CDR3 region has 12 residues. V was trimmed by 3 bases and J by 6 bases, leaving 8 bases between them. Germline CDR1 is SGHTA and CDR2 is FQGNSA. The CDR3 nucleotides read TGTGCCAGCAGCTTTGGACCCCAGACCCAGTACTTC. Amino acids: CASSFGPQTQYF.

This clone was seen once. This chain connects TRBV5-1 to TRBJ2-2, with D possibly TRBD2 on 5 matching bases. CDR3 size: 17 residues. The V gene's germline CDR1 is SGHRS and CDR2 YFSETQ. V was cut by 4 bases and J by 2 bases, with 18 bases left in between. CDR3 in DNA: TGCGCCAGCAGCACGCCACCCCTCGGGGTAAACACCGGGGAGCTGTTTTTT. Its translation: CASSTPPLGVNTGELFF.

The chain links TRBV29-1 to TRBJ1-2; tentatively, D is TRBD1 (5 bases). The germline V and J ends were trimmed by 5 bases and 4 bases, with 17 bases remaining between them. The germline V gene has CDR1 SQVTM and CDR2 ANQGSEA. The CDR3 is 14 residues long. CDR3 protein: CSVNGGRGSYGYTF. The CDR3 region has the DNA TGCAGCGTTAATGGGGGTAGAGGGAGCTATGGCTACACCTTC.

The V call is TRBV7-8, the J call TRBJ2-7; no definite D call. The germline V gene has CDR1 SGHVS and CDR2 FQNEAQ. V was shortened by 2 bases and J by 4 bases, with 3 bases between the two germline ends. The CDR3 loop spans 11 amino acids. CDR3 in amino acids: CASSLKYEQYF. Here the CDR3 DNA reads TGTGCCAGCAGCTTAAAATACGAGCAGTACTTC.

J is TRBJ1-5 and V is TRBV18, with D unclear. The germline CDR1 and CDR2 sequences are KGHSH and LQKENI. V shed 5 bases and J shed 2 bases, with 13 bases lying between them. The CDR3 extends over 15 amino acids. In nucleotides, the CDR3 is TGTGCCAGCTCATTCGGCCAGGTGGGCAATCAGCCCCAGCATTTT. Protein product: CASSFGQVGNQPQHF.

The chain is built from TRBV30 and TRBJ2-7, with TRBD1 identical over 8 bases. The ends lost 0 bases at V and 2 bases at J; junction bases unmatched: 6. The length of the CDR3 is 15 residues. Per the germline V gene, CDR1 is GTSNPN and CDR2 is SVGIG (reference sequence). The DNA for the CDR3 is TGTGCCTGGAGTGTAGGACAGGGCATTACCTACGAGCAGTACTTC. Residues: CAWSVGQGITYEQYF.

The chain combines TRBV7-2 with TRBJ1-2, with D uncertain. Germline CDR1 is SGHTA and CDR2 is FQGNSA. V was trimmed by 1 base and J by 2 bases, leaving 17 bases between them. CDR3 length: 17 amino acids. The CDR3 bases are TGTGCCAGCAGCTTAGGTGACAAAGGACCTATAAACTATGGCTACACCTTC. The encoded protein is CASSLGDKGPINYGYTF.

The rearrangement links TRBV2 to TRBJ1-5; D possibly corresponds to TRBD1 (6 bases). CDR1 SNHLY and CDR2 FYNNEI come from the germline V gene. Trimming pared 5 bases from V and 2 bases from J, leaving 13 bases between. The CDR3 is 15 amino acids. DNA of the CDR3: TGTGCCAGCAGTCCCGGAGGGGGTCGCAATCAGCCCCAGCATTTT. This translates into CASSPGGGRNQPQHF.

The rearrangement joins TRBV5-1 to TRBJ1-6; 8 positions agree with TRBD1. The germline CDR1 and CDR2 sequences are SGHRS and YFSETQ. With 0 bases clipped from V and 9 bases from J, the junction kept 5 bases outside the gene matches. The CDR3 is made up of 15 amino acids. The DNA of the CDR3 is TGCGCCAGCAGCTTGGATCAGGGGGCAGGTTCACCCCTCCACTTT. Translating it yields CASSLDQGAGSPLHF.

This clone was detected only once. This sequence joins TRBV6-5 and TRBJ1-1, with unresolved D. Trimming shortened V by 5 bases and J by 1 base, and 14 bases separated the two germline ends. Per the germline V gene, CDR1 is MNHEY and CDR2 is SVGAGI. CDR3 length equals 15 residues. CDR3 loop: CASSPYSLSNTEAFF. CDR3 sequence (DNA): TGTGCCAGCAGTCCCTACAGCTTATCGAACACTGAAGCTTTCTTT.

The chain links TRBV19 to TRBJ1-1; D possibly corresponds to TRBD1 (5 bases). The V gene's germline CDR1 is LNHDA and CDR2 SQIVND (reference sequence). The CDR3 is 16 residues long. Trimming shortened V by 5 bases and J by 1 base, and 17 bases separated the two germline ends. For the CDR3, the DNA is TGTGCCAGTAGTGCCTACCCTGGACAAAAGAACACTGAAGCTTTCTTT. Its protein product is CASSAYPGQKNTEAFF.